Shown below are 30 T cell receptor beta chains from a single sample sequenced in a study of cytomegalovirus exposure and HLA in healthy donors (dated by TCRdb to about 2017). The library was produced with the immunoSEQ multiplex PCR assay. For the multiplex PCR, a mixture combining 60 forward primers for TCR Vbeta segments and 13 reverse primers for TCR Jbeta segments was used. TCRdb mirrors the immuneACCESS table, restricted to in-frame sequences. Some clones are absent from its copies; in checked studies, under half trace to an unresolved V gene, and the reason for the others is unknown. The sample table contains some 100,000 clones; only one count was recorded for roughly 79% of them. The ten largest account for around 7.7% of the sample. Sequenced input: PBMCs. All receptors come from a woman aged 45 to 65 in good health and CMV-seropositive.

The CDR3 loop reads CASSLRPGLRNTEAFF. DNA of the CDR3: TGCGCCAGCAGCTTGAGGCCAGGCCTGCGGAACACTGAAGCTTTCTTT. The chain couples TRBV5-1 to TRBJ1-1; no reliable D call. The CDR3 has 16 residues. In germline, CDR1 is SGHRS, CDR2 YFSETQ. V dropped 1 base and J dropped 1 base, with 14 bases sitting between them.

The chain's CDR3 is CASSFSRVQPQHF. The DNA of the CDR3 is TGTGCCAGCAGCTTTTCCAGGGTACAGCCCCAGCATTTT. The V gene is TRBV7-2, the J gene TRBJ1-5; D is possibly TRBD1 (5 bases). The CDR3 runs 13 residues. The germline V and J ends were trimmed by 3 bases and 7 bases, with 10 bases remaining between them. CDR1 is SGHTA and CDR2 is FQGNSA in the germline V gene.

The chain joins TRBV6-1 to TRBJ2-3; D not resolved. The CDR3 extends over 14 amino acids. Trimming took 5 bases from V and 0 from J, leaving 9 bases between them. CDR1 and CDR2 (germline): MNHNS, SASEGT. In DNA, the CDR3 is TGTGCCAGCAGTCCCCGAGGTAGCACAGATACGCAGTATTTT. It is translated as CASSPRGSTDTQYF.

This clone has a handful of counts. Here the CDR3 DNA reads TGTGCCAGCAGCCAAGGGCCTGAGGGCATTCAGTACTTC. Protein sequence: CASSQGPEGIQYF. The chain employs TRBV14 and TRBJ2-4, with D possibly matching TRBD2 (5 bases). This CDR3 has 13 residues. Germline V gene sequence: CDR1 SGHDN, CDR2 FVKESK. V lost 1 base, J lost 9 bases, and 10 bases lay in between.

The CDR3 protein is CASSLGGSGPETQYF. The CDR3 bases are TGTGCCAGCAGCTTAGGTGGTAGCGGGCCAGAGACCCAGTACTTC. The chain recombines TRBV7-6 with TRBJ2-5; 7 nucleotides line up with TRBD2. Germline CDR1 and CDR2: SGHVS and FNYEAQ. Trimming took 1 base from V and 4 from J; bases not matched to a gene: 6. The CDR3 sequence is 15 residues long.

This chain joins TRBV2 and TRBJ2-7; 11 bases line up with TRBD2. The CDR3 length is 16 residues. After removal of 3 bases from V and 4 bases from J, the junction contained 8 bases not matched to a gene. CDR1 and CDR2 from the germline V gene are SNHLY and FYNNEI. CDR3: CASSEAKVAGGYEQYF. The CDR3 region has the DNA TGTGCCAGCAGTGAGGCTAAGGTAGCGGGGGGGTACGAGCAGTACTTC. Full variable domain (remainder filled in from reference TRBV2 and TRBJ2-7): EPEVTQTPSHQVTQMGQEVILRCVPISNHLYFYWYRQILGQKVEFLVSFYNNEISEKSEIFDDQFSVERPDGSNFTLKIRSTKLEDSAMYFCASSEAKVAGGYEQYFGPGTRLTVT.

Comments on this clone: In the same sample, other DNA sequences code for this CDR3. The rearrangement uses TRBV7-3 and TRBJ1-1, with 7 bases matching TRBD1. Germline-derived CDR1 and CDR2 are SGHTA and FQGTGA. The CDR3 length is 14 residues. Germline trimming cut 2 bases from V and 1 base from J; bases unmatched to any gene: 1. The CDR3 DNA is TGTGCCAGCAGCTTACAGGGGGGGAACACTGAAGCTTTCTTT. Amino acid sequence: CASSLQGGNTEAFF.

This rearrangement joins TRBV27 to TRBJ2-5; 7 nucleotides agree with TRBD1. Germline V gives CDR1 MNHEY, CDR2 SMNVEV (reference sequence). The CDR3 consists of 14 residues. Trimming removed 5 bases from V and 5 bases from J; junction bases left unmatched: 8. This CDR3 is CASSPWDSGETQYF. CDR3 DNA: TGTGCCAGCAGTCCCTGGGACAGTGGGGAGACCCAGTACTTC.

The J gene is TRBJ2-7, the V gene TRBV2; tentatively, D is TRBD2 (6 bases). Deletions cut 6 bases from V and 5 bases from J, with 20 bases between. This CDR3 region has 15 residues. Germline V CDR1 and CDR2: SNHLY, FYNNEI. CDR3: CASSAWGGVVNEQYF. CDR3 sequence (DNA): TGTGCCAGCAGCGCCTGGGGCGGGGTAGTCAACGAGCAGTACTTC.

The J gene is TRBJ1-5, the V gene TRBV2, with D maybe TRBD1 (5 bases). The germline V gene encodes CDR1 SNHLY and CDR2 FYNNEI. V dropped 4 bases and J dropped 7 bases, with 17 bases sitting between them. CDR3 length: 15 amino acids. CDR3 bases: TGTGCCAGCAGTGTCCTTTTCGGGGGGTTCCAGCCCCAGCATTTT. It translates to CASSVLFGGFQPQHF.

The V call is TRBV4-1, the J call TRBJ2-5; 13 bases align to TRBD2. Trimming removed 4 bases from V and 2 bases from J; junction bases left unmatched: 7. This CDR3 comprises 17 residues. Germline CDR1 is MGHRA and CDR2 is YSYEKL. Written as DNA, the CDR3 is TGCGCCAGCAGCCCAGGTTCGGGACTAGCGGGGCAAGAGACCCAGTACTTC. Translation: CASSPGSGLAGQETQYF.

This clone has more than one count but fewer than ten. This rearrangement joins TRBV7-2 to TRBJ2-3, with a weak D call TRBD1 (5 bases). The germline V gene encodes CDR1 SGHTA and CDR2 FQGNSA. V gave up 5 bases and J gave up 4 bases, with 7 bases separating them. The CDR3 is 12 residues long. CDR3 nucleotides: TGTGCCAGCAGCCAGGGCGCAGATACGCAGTATTTT. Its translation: CASSQGADTQYF.

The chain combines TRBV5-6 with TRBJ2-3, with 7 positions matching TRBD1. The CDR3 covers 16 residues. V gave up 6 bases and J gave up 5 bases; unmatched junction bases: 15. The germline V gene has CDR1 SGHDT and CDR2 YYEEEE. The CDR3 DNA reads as TGTGCCAGCACCATCCACGGCAGGGGGACGGTAGATACGCAGTATTTT. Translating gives CASTIHGRGTVDTQYF.

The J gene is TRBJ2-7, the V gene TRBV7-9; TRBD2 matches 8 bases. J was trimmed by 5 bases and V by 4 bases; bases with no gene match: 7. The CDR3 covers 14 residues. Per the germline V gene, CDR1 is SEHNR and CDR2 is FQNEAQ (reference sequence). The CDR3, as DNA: TGTGCCAGCAGCTGGGGTAGCGGGAAGGACGAGCAGTACTTC. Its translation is CASSWGSGKDEQYF.

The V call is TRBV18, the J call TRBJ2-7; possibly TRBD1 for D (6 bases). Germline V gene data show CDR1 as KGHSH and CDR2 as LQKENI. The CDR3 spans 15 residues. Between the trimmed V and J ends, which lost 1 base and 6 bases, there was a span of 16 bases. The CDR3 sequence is CASSPRRGGQFEQYF. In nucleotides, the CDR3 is TGTGCCAGCTCACCACGCCGAGGCGGACAGTTCGAGCAGTACTTC.

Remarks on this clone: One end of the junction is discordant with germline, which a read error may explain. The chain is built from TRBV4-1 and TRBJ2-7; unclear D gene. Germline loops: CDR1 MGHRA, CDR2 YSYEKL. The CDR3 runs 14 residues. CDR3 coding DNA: TGCGCCAGCAGCCAAGGGGCACCCTCCCACGAGCAGTACTTC. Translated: CASSQGAPSHEQYF.

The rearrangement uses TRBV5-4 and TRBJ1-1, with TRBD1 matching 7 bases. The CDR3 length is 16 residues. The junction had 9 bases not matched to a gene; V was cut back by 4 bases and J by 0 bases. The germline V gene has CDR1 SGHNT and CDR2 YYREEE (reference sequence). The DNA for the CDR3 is TGTGCCAGCAGCCCGACACGACAGGGTCTGAACACTGAAGCTTTCTTT. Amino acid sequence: CASSPTRQGLNTEAFF.

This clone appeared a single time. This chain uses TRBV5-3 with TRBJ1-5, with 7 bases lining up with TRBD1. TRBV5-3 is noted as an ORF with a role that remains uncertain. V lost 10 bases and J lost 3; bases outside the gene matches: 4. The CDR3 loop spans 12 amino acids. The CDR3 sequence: CAEGQLNQPQHF. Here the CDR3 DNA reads TGTGCCGAGGGACAGCTCAATCAGCCCCAGCATTTT.

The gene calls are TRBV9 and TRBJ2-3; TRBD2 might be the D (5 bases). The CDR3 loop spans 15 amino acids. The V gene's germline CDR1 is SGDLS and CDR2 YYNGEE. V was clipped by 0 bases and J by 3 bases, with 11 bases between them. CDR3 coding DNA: TGTGCCAGCAGCGTAGTAGGCGGGCGAACAGATACGCAGTATTTT. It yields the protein CASSVVGGRTDTQYF.

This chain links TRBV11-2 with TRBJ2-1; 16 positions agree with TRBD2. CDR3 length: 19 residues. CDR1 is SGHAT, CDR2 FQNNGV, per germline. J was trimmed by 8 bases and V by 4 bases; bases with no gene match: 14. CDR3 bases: TGTGCCAGCAGCTCCTCGGGACTAGCGGGAGGGCCGTCTGCCCATGAGCAGTTCTTC. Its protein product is CASSSSGLAGGPSAHEQFF.

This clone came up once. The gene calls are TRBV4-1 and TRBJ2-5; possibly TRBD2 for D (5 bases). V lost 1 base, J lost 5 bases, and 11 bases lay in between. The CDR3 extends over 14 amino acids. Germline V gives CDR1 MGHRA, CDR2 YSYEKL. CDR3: CASSQGLWEETQYF. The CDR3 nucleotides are TGCGCCAGCAGCCAAGGACTTTGGGAGGAGACCCAGTACTTC.

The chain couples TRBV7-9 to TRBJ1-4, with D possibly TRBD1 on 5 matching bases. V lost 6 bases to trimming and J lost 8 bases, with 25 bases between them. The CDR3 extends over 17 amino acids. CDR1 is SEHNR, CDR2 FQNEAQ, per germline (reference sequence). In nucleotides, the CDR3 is TGTGCCAGCAGACCCCGGGCAGGGATAAAACCTAGGGAAAAACTGTTTTTT. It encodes CASRPRAGIKPREKLFF.

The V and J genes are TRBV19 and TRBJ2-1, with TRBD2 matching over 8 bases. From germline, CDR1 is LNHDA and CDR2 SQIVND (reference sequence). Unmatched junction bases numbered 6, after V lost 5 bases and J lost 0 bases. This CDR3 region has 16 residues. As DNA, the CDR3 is TGTGCCAGTAGTTTCGTAGCGGGGAGCTCCTACAATGAGCAGTTCTTC. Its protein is CASSFVAGSSYNEQFF.

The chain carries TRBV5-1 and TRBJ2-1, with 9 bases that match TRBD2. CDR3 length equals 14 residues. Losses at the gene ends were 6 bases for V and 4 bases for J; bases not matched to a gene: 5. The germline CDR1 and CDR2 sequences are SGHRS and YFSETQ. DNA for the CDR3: TGCGCCAGCAAGGAGCGGGAGGCATACAATGAGCAGTTCTTC. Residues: CASKEREAYNEQFF.

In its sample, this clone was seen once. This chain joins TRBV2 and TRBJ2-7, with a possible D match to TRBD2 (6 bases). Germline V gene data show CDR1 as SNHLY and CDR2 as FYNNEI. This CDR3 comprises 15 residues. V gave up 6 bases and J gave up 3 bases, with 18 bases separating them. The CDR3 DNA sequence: TGTGCCAGCAGGGACCTGGGTAGCGGCGTCTACGAGCAGTACTTC. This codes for CASRDLGSGVYEQYF. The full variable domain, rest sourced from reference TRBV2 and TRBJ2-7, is EPEVTQTPSHQVTQMGQEVILRCVPISNHLYFYWYRQILGQKVEFLVSFYNNEISEKSEIFDDQFSVERPDGSNFTLKIRSTKLEDSAMYFCASRDLGSGVYEQYFGPGTRLTVT.

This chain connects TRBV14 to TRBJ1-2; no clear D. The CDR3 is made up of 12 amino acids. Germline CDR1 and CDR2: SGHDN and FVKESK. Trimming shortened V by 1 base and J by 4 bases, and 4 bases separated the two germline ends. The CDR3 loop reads CASSQASYGYTF. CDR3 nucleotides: TGTGCCAGCAGCCAAGCTTCCTATGGCTACACCTTC.

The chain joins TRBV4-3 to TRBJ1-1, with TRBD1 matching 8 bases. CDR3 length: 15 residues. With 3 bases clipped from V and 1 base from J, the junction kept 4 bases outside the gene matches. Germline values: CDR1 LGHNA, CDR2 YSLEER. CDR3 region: CASSQGGTGNTEAFF. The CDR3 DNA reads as TGCGCCAGCAGCCAGGGCGGGACAGGGAACACTGAAGCTTTCTTT.

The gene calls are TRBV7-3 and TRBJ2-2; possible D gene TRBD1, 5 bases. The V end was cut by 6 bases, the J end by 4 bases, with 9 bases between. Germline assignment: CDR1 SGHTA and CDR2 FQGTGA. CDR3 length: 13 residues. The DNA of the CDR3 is TGTGCCAGCAGACTGACAGTCACCGGGGAGCTGTTTTTT. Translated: CASRLTVTGELFF.

CDR3 sequence: CASSPAVSSYNEQFF. The CDR3 DNA sequence: TGTGCCAGCAGCCCAGCGGTGAGCTCCTACAATGAGCAGTTCTTC. V usage is TRBV7-9 and J usage is TRBJ2-1; maybe TRBD2 (5 bases). CDR3 length equals 15 residues. V was trimmed by 5 bases and J by 0 bases, leaving 11 bases between them. The germline V gene encodes CDR1 SEHNR and CDR2 FQNEAQ (reference sequence). Based on the CDR3 plus reference TRBV7-9 and TRBJ2-1, the full variable domain is DTGVSQNPRHKITKRGQNVTFRCDPISEHNRLYWYRQTLGQGPEFLTYFQNEAQLEKSRLLSDRFSAERPKGSFSTLEIQRTEQGDSAMYLCASSPAVSSYNEQFFGPGTRLTVL.

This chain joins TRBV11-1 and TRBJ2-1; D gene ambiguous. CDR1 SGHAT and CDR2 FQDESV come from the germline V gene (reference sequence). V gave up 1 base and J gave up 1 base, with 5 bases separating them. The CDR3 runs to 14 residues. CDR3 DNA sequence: TGTGCCAGCAGCTTAGGGCAGTCCTACAATGAGCAGTTCTTC. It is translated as CASSLGQSYNEQFF.